Here is one T cell receptor beta chain with its context. Its target is unknown. The PCR used 60 Vbeta and 13 Jbeta primers. Produced via immunoSEQ multiplex PCR; TCRdb's table is partial and in-frame only. The sample records 150,000 to 200,000 clones, more than 9.5% being singletons. The sample comes from a study of cytomegalovirus exposure and HLA in healthy donors. Each donor's status was that of a healthy bone marrow donor. V trimming: 2 bases; J trimming: 5 bases; junction bases outside the gene matches: 8. The germline V gene encodes CDR1 SGHNT and CDR2 YYREEE (reference sequence). The CDR3 sequence is 15 residues long. Study observations and caveats: In vitro work confirmed that a few CMV-associated chains recognize CMV antigens. With later analysis, a missense DCLRE1C variant became linked to TCR beta V- and J-gene trimming.

Sequencing was performed on PBMCs. The receptor was derived from a man aged 45-65 years in good health and CMV-seropositive. This rearrangement joins TRBV5-4 to TRBJ2-5; 8 nucleotides align to TRBD2. CDR3 sequence reads: CASSFQGLAEETQYF. Here the CDR3 DNA reads TGTGCCAGCAGCTTCCAAGGACTAGCCGAGGAGACCCAGTACTTC.